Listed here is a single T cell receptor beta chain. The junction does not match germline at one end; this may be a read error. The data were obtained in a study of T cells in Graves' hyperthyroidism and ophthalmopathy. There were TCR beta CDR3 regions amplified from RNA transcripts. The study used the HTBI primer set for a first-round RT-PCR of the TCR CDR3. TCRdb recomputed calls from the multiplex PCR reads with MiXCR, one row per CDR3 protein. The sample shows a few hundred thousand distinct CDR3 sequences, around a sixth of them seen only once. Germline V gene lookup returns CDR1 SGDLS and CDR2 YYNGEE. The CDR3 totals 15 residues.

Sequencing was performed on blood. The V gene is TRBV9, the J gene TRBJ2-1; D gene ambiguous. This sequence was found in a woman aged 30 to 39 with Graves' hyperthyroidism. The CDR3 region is CASGVERHSYNEQFF. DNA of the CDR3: TGTGCCAGCGGCGTAGAGAGGCACTCCTACAATGAGCAGTTCTTC.